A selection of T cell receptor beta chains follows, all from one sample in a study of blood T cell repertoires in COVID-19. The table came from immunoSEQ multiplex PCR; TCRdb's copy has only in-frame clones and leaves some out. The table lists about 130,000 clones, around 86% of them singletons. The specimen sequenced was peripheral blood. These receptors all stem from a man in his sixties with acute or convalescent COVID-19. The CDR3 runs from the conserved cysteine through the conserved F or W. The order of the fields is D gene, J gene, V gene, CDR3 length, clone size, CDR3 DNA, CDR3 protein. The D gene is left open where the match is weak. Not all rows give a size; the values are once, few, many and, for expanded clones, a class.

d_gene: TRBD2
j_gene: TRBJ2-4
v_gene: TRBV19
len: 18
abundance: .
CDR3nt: TGTGCCAGTAGCCTCGAGCGGGGGACTTTACTAGCCAAAAACATTCAGTACTTC
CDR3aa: CASSLERGTLLAKNIQYF

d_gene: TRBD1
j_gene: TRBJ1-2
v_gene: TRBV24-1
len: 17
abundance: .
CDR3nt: TGTGCCACCAGTGATTTCCGGACAGGGGGCAGTATGGATGGCTACACCTTC
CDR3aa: CATSDFRTGGSMDGYTF

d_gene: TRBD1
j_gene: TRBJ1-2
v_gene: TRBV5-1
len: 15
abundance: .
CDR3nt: TGCGCCAGCAGCGCCGGACAGGGCTCCTCCTATGGCTACACCTTC
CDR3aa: CASSAGQGSSYGYTF

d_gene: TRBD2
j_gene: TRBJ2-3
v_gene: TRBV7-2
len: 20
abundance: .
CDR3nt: TGTGCCAGCAGCTTAGCCCCGACTAGCGGGAGAATGTTTGGCACAGATACGCAGTATTTT
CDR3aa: CASSLAPTSGRMFGTDTQYF

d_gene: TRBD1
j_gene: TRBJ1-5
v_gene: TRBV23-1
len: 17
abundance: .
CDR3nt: TGCGCCTGTTTGATCCGGGACAGGGGGCTTAGCAATCAGCCCCAGCATTTT
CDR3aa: CACLIRDRGLSNQPQHF

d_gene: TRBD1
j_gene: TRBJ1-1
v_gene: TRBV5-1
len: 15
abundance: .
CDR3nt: TGCGCCAGCAGCCAATGGACAGGGTCGAACACTGAAGCTTTCTTT
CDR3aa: CASSQWTGSNTEAFF

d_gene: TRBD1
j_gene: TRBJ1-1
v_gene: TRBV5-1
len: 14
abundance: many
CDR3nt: TGCGCCAGCAGCTCAAACAGACAGGGCGTGGAAGCTTTCTTT
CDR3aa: CASSSNRQGVEAFF

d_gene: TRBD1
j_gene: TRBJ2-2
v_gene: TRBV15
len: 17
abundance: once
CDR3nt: TGTGCCACCAGCAGAGATGCGAGGACAGGGAACACCGGGGAGCTGTTTTTT
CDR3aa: CATSRDARTGNTGELFF

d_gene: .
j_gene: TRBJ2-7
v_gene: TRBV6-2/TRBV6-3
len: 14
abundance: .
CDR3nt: TGTGCCAGCAGCCAATGGGGCTACTCCTACGAGCAGTACTTC
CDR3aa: CASSQWGYSYEQYF

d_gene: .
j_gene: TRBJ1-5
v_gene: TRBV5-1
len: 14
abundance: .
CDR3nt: TGCGCCAGCAGCGAGGGCCATAGCAATCAGCCCCAGCATTTT
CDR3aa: CASSEGHSNQPQHF

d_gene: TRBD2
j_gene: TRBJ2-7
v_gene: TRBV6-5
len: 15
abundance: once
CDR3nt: TGTGCCAGCATCCTAGACGGGAGGGTCTCCTACGAGCAGTACTTC
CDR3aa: CASILDGRVSYEQYF

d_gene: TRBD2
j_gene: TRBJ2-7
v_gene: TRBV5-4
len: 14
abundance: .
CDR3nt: TGTGCCAGCAGCTCCGGACTAGCCCCCCTCGAGCAGTACTTC
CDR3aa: CASSSGLAPLEQYF

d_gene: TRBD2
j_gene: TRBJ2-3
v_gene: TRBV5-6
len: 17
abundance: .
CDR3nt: TGTGCCAGCAGCACCCGAGTGAGCGGGAGGCGCACAGATACGCAGTATTTT
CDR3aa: CASSTRVSGRRTDTQYF

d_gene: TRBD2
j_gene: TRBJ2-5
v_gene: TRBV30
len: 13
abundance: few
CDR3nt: TGTGCCTGGATGCCTAGCGGGCAAGAGACCCAGTACTTC
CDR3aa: CAWMPSGQETQYF

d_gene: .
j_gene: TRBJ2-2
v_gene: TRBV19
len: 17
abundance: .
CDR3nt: TGTGCCAGTAGTCCTAGAAGGCGACAGGAGAACACCGGGGAGCTGTTTTTT
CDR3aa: CASSPRRRQENTGELFF

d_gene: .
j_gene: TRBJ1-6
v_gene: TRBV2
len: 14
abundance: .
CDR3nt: TGTGCCAGCAGTCCCCGAAGGAGGGATTCACCCCTCCACTTT
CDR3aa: CASSPRRRDSPLHF

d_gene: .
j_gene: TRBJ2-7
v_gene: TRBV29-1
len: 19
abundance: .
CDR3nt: TGCAGCGTTGAAGGGGACCCCTCGAGTGCGGGGCCTTCCTCCTACGAGCAGTACTTC
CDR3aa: CSVEGDPSSAGPSSYEQYF

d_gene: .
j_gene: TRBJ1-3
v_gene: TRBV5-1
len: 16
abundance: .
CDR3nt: TGCGCCAGCAGCTTCGCAGACGGAGCCGGGGAAAACACCATATATTTT
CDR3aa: CASSFADGAGENTIYF

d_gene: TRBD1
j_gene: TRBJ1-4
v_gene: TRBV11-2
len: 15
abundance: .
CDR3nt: TGTGCCAGCAGCTCTAACAGGGGGCGCTTCGAAAAACTGTTTTTT
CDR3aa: CASSSNRGRFEKLFF

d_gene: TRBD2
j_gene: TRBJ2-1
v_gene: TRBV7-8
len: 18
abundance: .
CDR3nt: TGTGCCAGCAGCCCGGCTGTCGGCGGGAGTTCGGTCTACAATGAGCAGTTCTTC
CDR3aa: CASSPAVGGSSVYNEQFF

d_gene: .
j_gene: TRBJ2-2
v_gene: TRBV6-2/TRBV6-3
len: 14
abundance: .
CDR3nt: TGTGCCAGCAGTTACCGCCGGGGTACCGGGGAGCTGTTTTTT
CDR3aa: CASSYRRGTGELFF

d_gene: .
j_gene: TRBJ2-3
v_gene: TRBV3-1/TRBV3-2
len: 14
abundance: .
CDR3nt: TGTGCCAGCAGCCCCCGAGGAAGCACAGATACGCAGTATTTT
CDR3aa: CASSPRGSTDTQYF

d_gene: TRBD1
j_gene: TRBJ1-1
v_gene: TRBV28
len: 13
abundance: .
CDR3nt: TGTGCCAGCAGTTCGGAAAACACAGGGGGAGCTTTCTTT
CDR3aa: CASSSENTGGAFF

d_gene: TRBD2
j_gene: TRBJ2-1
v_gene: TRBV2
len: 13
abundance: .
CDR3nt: TGTGCCAGCAGCGGGAGGGCCAGGGGTGAGCAGTTCTTC
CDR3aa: CASSGRARGEQFF

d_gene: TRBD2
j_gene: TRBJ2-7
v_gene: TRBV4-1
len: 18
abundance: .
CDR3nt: TGCGCCAGCAGCCAAGCCCTAGCGGGCCCTGTGGGGTCCTACGAGCAGTACTTC
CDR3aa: CASSQALAGPVGSYEQYF

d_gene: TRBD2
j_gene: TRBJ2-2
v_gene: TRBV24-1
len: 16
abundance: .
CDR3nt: TGTGCCACCAGTTCCCCTCAGCGGGAGTTTTCCGGGGAGCTGTTTTTT
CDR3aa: CATSSPQREFSGELFF

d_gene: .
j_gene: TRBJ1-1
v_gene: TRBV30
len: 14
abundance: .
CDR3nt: TGTGCCTGGAGTCCAAAGACAATGGACACTGAAGCTTTCTTT
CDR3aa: CAWSPKTMDTEAFF

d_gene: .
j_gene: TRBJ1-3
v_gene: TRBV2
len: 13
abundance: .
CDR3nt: TGTGCCAGCAGTGAACATCCTGGAAACACCATATATTTT
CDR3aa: CASSEHPGNTIYF

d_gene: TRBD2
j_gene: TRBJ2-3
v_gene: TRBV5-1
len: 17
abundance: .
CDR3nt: TGCGCCAGCAGCTCGTTACTAGCGGGACTTCGGAACCGGGCGCAGTATTTT
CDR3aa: CASSSLLAGLRNRAQYF

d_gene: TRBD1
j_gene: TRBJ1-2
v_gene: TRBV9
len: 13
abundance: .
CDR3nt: TGTGCCAGCAGTCAGGGACAGGGGTATGGCTACACCTTC
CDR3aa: CASSQGQGYGYTF

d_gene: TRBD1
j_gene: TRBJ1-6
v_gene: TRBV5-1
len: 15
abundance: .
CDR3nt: TGCGCCAGCAGCTTGGGGACAGGATCTAATTCACCCCTCCACTTT
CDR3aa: CASSLGTGSNSPLHF

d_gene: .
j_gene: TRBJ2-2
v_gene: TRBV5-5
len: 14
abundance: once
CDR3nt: TGTGCCAGCAGCTTGGCGTTCCTTACCGGGGAGCTGTTTTTT
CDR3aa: CASSLAFLTGELFF

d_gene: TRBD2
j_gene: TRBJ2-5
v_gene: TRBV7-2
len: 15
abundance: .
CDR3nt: TGTGCCAGCAGCTTAGTTGGGACTAGCCGAGAGACCCAGTACTTC
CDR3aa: CASSLVGTSRETQYF

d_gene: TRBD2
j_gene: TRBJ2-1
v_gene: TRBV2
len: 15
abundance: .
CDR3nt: TGTGCCAGCAAACGACTAGCGGGCAGTTACAATGAGCAGTTCTTC
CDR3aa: CASKRLAGSYNEQFF

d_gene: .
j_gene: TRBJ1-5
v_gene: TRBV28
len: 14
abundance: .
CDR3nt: TGTGCCAGTGGAGGGAGCTATAGCAATCAGCCCCAGCATTTT
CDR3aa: CASGGSYSNQPQHF

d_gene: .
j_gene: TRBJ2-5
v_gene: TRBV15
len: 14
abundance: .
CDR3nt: TGTGCCACCAGCAGAGTAATCCCGGGAGAGACCCAGTACTTC
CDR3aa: CATSRVIPGETQYF

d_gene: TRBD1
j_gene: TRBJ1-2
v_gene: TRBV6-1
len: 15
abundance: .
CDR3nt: TGTGCCAGCAGTGAAGGGGCAGGGGGCGACTATGGCTACACCTTC
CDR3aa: CASSEGAGGDYGYTF

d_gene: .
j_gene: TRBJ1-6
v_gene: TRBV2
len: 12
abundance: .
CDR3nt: TGTGCCAGCAGTGAGAGAGGTTCACCCCTCCACTTT
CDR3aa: CASSERGSPLHF

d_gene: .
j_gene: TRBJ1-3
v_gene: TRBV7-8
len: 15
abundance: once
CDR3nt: TGTGCCAGCAGCTTAGACTCATTCTCTGGAAACACCATATATTTT
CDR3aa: CASSLDSFSGNTIYF

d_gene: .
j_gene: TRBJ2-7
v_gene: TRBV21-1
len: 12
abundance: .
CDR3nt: TGTGCCAGCAGCAACAGGGGGAGGGAGCAGTACTTC
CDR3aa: CASSNRGREQYF

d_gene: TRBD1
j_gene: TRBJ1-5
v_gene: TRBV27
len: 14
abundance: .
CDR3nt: TGTGCCAGCAGGCCAACAGGGGGCAATCAGCCCCAGCATTTT
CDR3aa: CASRPTGGNQPQHF

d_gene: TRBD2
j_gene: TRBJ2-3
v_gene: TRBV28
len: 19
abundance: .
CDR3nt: TGTGCCAGCAGGCCCTACGCCGGGACTAGCGGGAGTACGACAGATACGCAGTATTTT
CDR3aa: CASRPYAGTSGSTTDTQYF

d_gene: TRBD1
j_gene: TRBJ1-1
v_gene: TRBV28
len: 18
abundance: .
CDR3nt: TGTGCCAGCAGTTCCGGGACAGGGGGCCTATTAAGAATCACTGAAGCTTTCTTT
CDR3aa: CASSSGTGGLLRITEAFF

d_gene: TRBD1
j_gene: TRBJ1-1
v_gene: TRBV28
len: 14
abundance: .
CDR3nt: TGTGCCAGCAGTTTCACAGGGGATTTCACTGAAGCTTTCTTT
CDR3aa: CASSFTGDFTEAFF

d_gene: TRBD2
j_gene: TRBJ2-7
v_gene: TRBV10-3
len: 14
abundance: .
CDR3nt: TGTGCCATCAGACCTAGCGGATACACTTACGAGCAGTACTTC
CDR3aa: CAIRPSGYTYEQYF

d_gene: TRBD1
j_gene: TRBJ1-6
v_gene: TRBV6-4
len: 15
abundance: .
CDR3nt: TGTGCCAGCAGTGACTCCGGGACAGGGGTTTCACCCCTCCACTTT
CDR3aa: CASSDSGTGVSPLHF

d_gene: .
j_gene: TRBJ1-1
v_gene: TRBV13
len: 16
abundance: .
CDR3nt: TGTGCCAGCAGCTTAGAACTTGGCAGGGGTACCACTGAAGCTTTCTTT
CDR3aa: CASSLELGRGTTEAFF

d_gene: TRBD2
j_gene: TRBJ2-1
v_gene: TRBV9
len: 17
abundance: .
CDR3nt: TGTGCCAGCAGCGTAGATCGGGGGACTAGCGGATACAATGAGCAGTTCTTC
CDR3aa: CASSVDRGTSGYNEQFF

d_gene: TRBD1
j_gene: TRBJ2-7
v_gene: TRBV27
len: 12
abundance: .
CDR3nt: TGTGCCAGCAAGACAGGGTCCTACGAGCAGTACTTC
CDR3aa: CASKTGSYEQYF

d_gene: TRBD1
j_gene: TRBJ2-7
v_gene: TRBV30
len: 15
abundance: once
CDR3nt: TGTGCCTGGAGTACCGGACAGGGGTTTCCCTACGAGCAGTACTTC
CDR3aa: CAWSTGQGFPYEQYF

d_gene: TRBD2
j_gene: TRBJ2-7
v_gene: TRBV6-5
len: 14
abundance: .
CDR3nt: TGTGCCAGCAATCCGGGGACTAACTCCTACGAGCAGTACTTC
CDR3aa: CASNPGTNSYEQYF

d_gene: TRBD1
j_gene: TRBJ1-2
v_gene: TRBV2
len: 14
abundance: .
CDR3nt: TGTGCCAGCAGAGTGACAGGGAGTAGTTATGGCTACACCTTC
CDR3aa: CASRVTGSSYGYTF

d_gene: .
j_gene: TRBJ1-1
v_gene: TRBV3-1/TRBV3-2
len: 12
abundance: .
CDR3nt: TGTGCCAGCAGCCATGTGACTGCTGAAGCTTTCTTT
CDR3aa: CASSHVTAEAFF

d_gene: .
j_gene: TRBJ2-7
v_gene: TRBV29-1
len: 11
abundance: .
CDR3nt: TGCAGCGTTGAAGATCCCGGCGAGCAGTACTTC
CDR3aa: CSVEDPGEQYF

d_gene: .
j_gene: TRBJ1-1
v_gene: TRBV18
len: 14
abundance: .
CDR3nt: TGTGCCAGCTCACCGATTAGAGAGAACACTGAAGCTTTCTTT
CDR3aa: CASSPIRENTEAFF

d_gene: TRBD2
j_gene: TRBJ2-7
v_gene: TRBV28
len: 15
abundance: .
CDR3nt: TGTGCCAGCAGTTTCGGGACTAGCGGGAGAAGGGAGCAGTACTTC
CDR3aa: CASSFGTSGRREQYF

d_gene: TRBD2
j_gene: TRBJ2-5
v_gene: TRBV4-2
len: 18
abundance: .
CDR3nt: TGTGCCAGCAGCCAAGGGGGACTAGCGGGAGCAGCACGAGAGACCCAGTACTTC
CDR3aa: CASSQGGLAGAARETQYF

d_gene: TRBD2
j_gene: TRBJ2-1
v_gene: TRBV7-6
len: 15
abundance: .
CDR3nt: TGTGCCAGCAGCGCCATAAGGACTAGCGGCAATGAGCAGTTCTTC
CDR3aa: CASSAIRTSGNEQFF

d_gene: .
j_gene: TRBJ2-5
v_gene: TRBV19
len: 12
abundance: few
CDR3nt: TGTGCCAGTAGGGACAGTCCGGGGACCCAGTACTTC
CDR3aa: CASRDSPGTQYF

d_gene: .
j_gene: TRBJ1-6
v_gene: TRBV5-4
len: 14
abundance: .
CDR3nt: TGTGCCAGCAGCCCCAGACAGGAAAATTCACCCCTCCACTTT
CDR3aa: CASSPRQENSPLHF